These T cell receptor beta chains were read from a single sample in a study of blood T cell repertoires in COVID-19. The data were produced by immunoSEQ multiplex PCR, yet TCRdb's version contains in-frame clones alone and is incomplete. The data show around 330,000 clones, with around 90% seen just once and approximately 5.5% held by the top ten. Sequencing input: PBMCs or T cells enriched from blood (not recorded which). These TCRs come from a man between 60 and 75 years old who had recovered from COVID-19. CDR3s include the opening cysteine and the closing phenylalanine or tryptophan. A D gene is named only where the DNA matches it firmly. Some rows mark clone size as missing; the rest say once, few, many or name a class of expanded clone.

>TRBJ2-2|TRBV5-1|NA|TRBD1
CASSVGQGNTGELFF
TGCGCCAGCAGCGTAGGACAGGGGAACACCGGGGAGCTGTTTTTT
>TRBJ2-1|TRBV7-3|NA|TRBD2
CASSSTSGGEQFF
TGTGCCAGCAGCTCGACTAGCGGCGGGGAGCAGTTCTTC
>TRBJ1-1|TRBV5-1|NA|TRBD1
CASSLGGDRAEAFF
TGCGCCAGCAGCTTGGGAGGGGACAGAGCTGAAGCTTTCTTT
>TRBJ2-4|TRBV3-1/TRBV3-2|NA|TRBD1
CASSQEGRGLAKNIQYF
TGTGCCAGCAGCCAAGAGGGCAGGGGGCTAGCCAAAAACATTCAGTACTTC
>TRBJ2-1|TRBV24-1|NA|TRBD1
CATRDQGQGPNEQFF
TGTGCCACCAGGGATCAAGGACAGGGACCCAATGAGCAGTTCTTC
>TRBJ2-7|TRBV7-9|NA|TRBD2
CASSFEGLASYEQYF
TGTGCCAGCAGCTTCGAGGGACTAGCGTCGTACGAGCAGTACTTC
>TRBJ1-4|TRBV28|once|NA
CASSRGEQEKLFF
TGTGCCAGCAGTCGGGGGGAGCAAGAAAAACTGTTTTTT
>TRBJ2-7|TRBV28|NA|TRBD2
CASSSSFPGTSGNNEQYF
TGTGCCAGCAGTTCATCCTTCCCCGGGACTAGCGGGAACAACGAGCAGTACTTC
>TRBJ2-5|TRBV24-1|NA|TRBD2
CATSDFSLAGPQETQYF
TGTGCCACCAGTGATTTCTCCCTAGCGGGACCGCAAGAGACCCAGTACTTC
>TRBJ1-1|TRBV5-1|NA|NA
CASSLRGARTEAFF
TGCGCCAGCAGCTTGCGGGGGGCTCGGACTGAAGCTTTCTTT
>TRBJ1-4|TRBV5-1|NA|NA
CASSLDTFNEKLFF
TGCGCCAGCAGCTTAGACACCTTTAATGAAAAACTGTTTTTT
>TRBJ2-1|TRBV27|NA|TRBD2
CASRTLADVYNEQFF
TGTGCCAGCAGGACCCTAGCGGACGTCTACAATGAGCAGTTCTTC
>TRBJ2-1|TRBV3-1/TRBV3-2|NA|TRBD2
CASSDGREYYNEQFF
TGTGCCAGCAGCGATGGGCGGGAGTATTACAATGAGCAGTTCTTC
>TRBJ2-7|TRBV19|NA|TRBD2
CASSIDLALAGFYEQYF
TGTGCCAGTAGTATAGATCTAGCACTAGCGGGATTCTACGAGCAGTACTTC
>TRBJ2-7|TRBV5-4|few|NA
CASSLPPPGEQYF
TGTGCCAGCAGCTTGCCCCCCCCCGGGGAGCAGTACTTC
>TRBJ2-7|TRBV27|NA|NA
CASSFAPGPLGEQYF
TGTGCCAGCAGTTTCGCCCCAGGGCCCCTCGGCGAGCAGTACTTC
>TRBJ1-1|TRBV3-1/TRBV3-2|NA|TRBD1
CASTDWGQGAKKNTEAFF
TGTGCCAGCACCGATTGGGGACAGGGGGCGAAGAAGAACACTGAAGCTTTCTTT
>TRBJ1-2|TRBV19|NA|TRBD1
CASRAARGASGYTF
TGTGCCAGTAGAGCGGCCAGGGGGGCGAGTGGCTACACCTTC
>TRBJ1-1|TRBV14|NA|TRBD1
CASSQGDRDDTEAFF
TGTGCCAGCAGCCAAGGGGACAGGGACGACACTGAAGCTTTCTTT
>TRBJ2-1|TRBV2|NA|TRBD2
CASSVGLAGEQFF
TGTGCCAGCAGTGTTGGACTAGCGGGTGAGCAGTTCTTC
>TRBJ1-1|TRBV5-1|once|NA
CASTPGWGRNTEAFF
TGCGCCAGCACCCCCGGATGGGGGCGGAACACTGAAGCTTTCTTT
>TRBJ1-3|TRBV3-1/TRBV3-2|NA|TRBD1
CASSTMHRGPSGNTIYF
TGTGCCAGCAGCACAATGCACAGGGGCCCCTCTGGAAACACCATATATTTT
>TRBJ2-1|TRBV5-4|NA|TRBD2
CASRLAGGSSYNEQFF
TGTGCCAGCAGGCTAGCGGGAGGGAGCTCCTACAATGAGCAGTTCTTC
>TRBJ2-1|TRBV7-2|NA|TRBD2
CASSLGGLATKDEQFF
TGTGCCAGCAGCTTAGGGGGACTAGCTACTAAGGATGAGCAGTTCTTC
>TRBJ1-1|TRBV28|NA|NA
CASVGPNTEAFF
TGTGCCAGCGTGGGGCCGAACACTGAAGCTTTCTTT